Following are 26 T cell receptor beta chains from one sample sequenced in a study of long-term antiretroviral therapy in people with HIV. Investigators performed immunoSEQ version v3.0 at survey level. Sequencing used immunoSEQ multiplex PCR; TCRdb keeps in-frame clones, though not all of them. The table has some 17,000 clones, 76% seen once. The sample in question was unsorted PBMCs, obtained nearly 2.6 years before starting antiretroviral therapy. These receptors were collected from a woman between 50 and 59 years old with HIV.

This clone was picked up a small number of times. J is TRBJ2-2 and V is TRBV9; D gene uncertain. V gave up 5 bases and J gave up 5 bases, with 10 bases separating them. Germline V gene lookup returns CDR1 SGDLS and CDR2 YYNGEE. The CDR3 sequence is 13 residues long. Here the CDR3 reads CASRYQVTGELFF. In nucleotides, the CDR3 is TGTGCCAGCAGATACCAGGTGACCGGGGAGCTGTTTTTT.

The rearrangement links TRBV5-1 to TRBJ2-3, with TRBD1 matching 8 bases. After removal of 4 bases from V and 1 base from J, the junction contained 8 bases not matched to a gene. Germline CDR1 and CDR2: SGHRS and YFSETQ. The CDR3 covers 16 residues. The CDR3, as DNA: TGCGCCAGCAGCAAAACCGGGACAGGTGGCACAGATACGCAGTATTTT. Protein product: CASSKTGTGGTDTQYF.

The gene calls are TRBV29-1 and TRBJ1-3, with TRBD1 identical over 10 bases. After removal of 6 bases from V and 4 bases from J, the junction contained 6 bases not matched to a gene. Per the germline V gene, CDR1 is SQVTM and CDR2 is ANQGSEA. This CDR3 is 14 amino acids long. Here the CDR3 reads CSVSGQGPGNTIYF. The DNA for the CDR3 is TGCAGCGTATCGGGACAGGGGCCAGGAAACACCATATATTTT.

The J gene is TRBJ2-3, the V gene TRBV2; D ambiguous. Germline CDR1 reads SNHLY; CDR2 reads FYNNEI. Trimming took 9 bases from V and 4 from J, leaving 20 bases between them. The CDR3 is 15 residues long. The CDR3 DNA is TGTGCCAGGATAGATCCAGCTTATATTGCAGATACGCAGTATTTT. As protein: CARIDPAYIADTQYF.

The J gene is TRBJ1-2, the V gene TRBV4-1, with D hard to call. The CDR3 runs to 15 residues. Looked up from germline, CDR1 is MGHRA and CDR2 is YSYEKL. The V gene lost 0 bases and the J gene lost 4 bases, with 12 bases spanning the gap. The CDR3 sequence is CASSQDDISPYGYTF. CDR3 bases: TGCGCCAGCAGCCAAGACGATATCTCCCCCTATGGCTACACCTTC.

This clone has just one count. The chain has TRBV7-3 and TRBJ1-5, with D possibly being TRBD1 (6 bases). The CDR3 has 18 amino acids. With 6 bases removed from V and 6 bases from J, the gap between germline ends came to 27 bases. Looked up from germline, CDR1 is SGHTA and CDR2 is FQGTGA. The CDR3 here is CASSFLHLDSRLSQPQHF. CDR3 DNA sequence: TGTGCCAGCAGTTTTCTCCACTTGGACAGTCGGTTAAGTCAGCCCCAGCATTTT.

The chain employs TRBV7-2 and TRBJ2-2, with 10 bases fitting TRBD2. V lost 5 bases, J lost 7 bases, and 16 bases stayed unmatched. Germline-derived CDR1 and CDR2 are SGHTA and FQGNSA. The CDR3 is 18 amino acids. The CDR3 DNA is TGTGCCAGCAGCCCCAGGGGACGGCTAGCGGGGGAGGGCGGGGAGCTGTTTTTT. This encodes CASSPRGRLAGEGGELFF.

This clone has just one count. V is TRBV12-5 and J is TRBJ1-1; tentative D call: TRBD1 (6 bases). Per the germline V gene, CDR1 is LGHNT and CDR2 is FRNRAP. With 0 bases removed from V and 5 bases from J, the gap between germline ends came to 7 bases. The CDR3 runs 13 residues. The CDR3 coding sequence is TGTGCTAGTGGTTTGGTCAGGGGAACTGAAGCTTTCTTT. Translated, it gives CASGLVRGTEAFF.

J is TRBJ1-1 and V is TRBV7-9, with D maybe TRBD1 (5 bases). This CDR3 contains 14 residues. Germline loops: CDR1 SEHNR, CDR2 FQNEAQ (reference sequence). The V end was cut by 7 bases, the J end by 1 base, with 13 bases between. CDR3 coding DNA: TGTGCCAGCATCTCGGGGGTTGGGAACACTGAAGCTTTCTTT. Residues: CASISGVGNTEAFF.

The chain links TRBV18 to TRBJ1-5; a possible D gene is TRBD1 (5 bases). The germline CDR1 and CDR2 sequences are KGHSH and LQKENI. CDR3 size: 14 residues. The V end was cut by 6 bases, the J end by 4 bases, with 13 bases between. The chain's CDR3 is CASSRDSQNQPQHF. CDR3 sequence (DNA): TGTGCCAGCTCGCGCGACAGCCAGAATCAGCCCCAGCATTTT.

CDR3 sequence reads: CASSVEGRSTDTQYF. In DNA form, the CDR3 reads TGTGCCAGCAGCGTAGAGGGGAGGAGCACAGATACGCAGTATTTT. The rearrangement uses TRBV9 and TRBJ2-3; the D gene is possibly TRBD2 (6 bases). Per the germline V gene, CDR1 is SGDLS and CDR2 is YYNGEE. The CDR3 loop spans 15 amino acids. Between the trimmed V and J ends, which lost 0 bases and 0 bases, there was a span of 8 bases.

The V call is TRBV5-6, the J call TRBJ1-2; D is perhaps TRBD1 (5 bases). CDR3 length: 15 residues. Germline values: CDR1 SGHDT, CDR2 YYEEEE. Trimming pared 1 base from V and 4 bases from J, leaving 14 bases between. CDR3 residues: CASSLNMGRSYGYTF. Written as DNA, the CDR3 is TGTGCCAGCAGCTTGAATATGGGACGGAGCTATGGCTACACCTTC.

V usage is TRBV19 and J usage is TRBJ2-7, with D unclear. V was cut by 6 bases and J by 4 bases, with 7 bases left in between. The CDR3 consists of 11 residues. Germline V gene lookup returns CDR1 LNHDA and CDR2 SQIVND (reference sequence). CDR3 in DNA: TGTGCCAGTAGGGGGTCATACGAGCAGTACTTC. It yields the protein CASRGSYEQYF.

CDR3 region: CASSQGPNSPLHF. DNA for the CDR3: TGTGCCAGCAGCCAGGGACCAAATTCACCCCTCCACTTT. The V gene is TRBV14, the J gene TRBJ1-6; D perhaps matches TRBD1 (5 bases). V was pared by 3 bases and J by 7 bases, with 7 bases between. Germline V gene data show CDR1 as SGHDN and CDR2 as FVKESK. The CDR3 has 13 amino acids.

The rearrangement links TRBV29-1 to TRBJ2-5; 13 bases map to TRBD2. Germline values: CDR1 SQVTM, CDR2 ANQGSEA. The CDR3 is 14 residues long. V lost 3 bases to trimming and J lost 4 bases; unmatched junction nucleotides: 2. CDR3 DNA: TGCAGCGTTGATGGACTAGCGGGGGCAGAGACCCAGTACTTC. Its protein is CSVDGLAGAETQYF.

The J gene is TRBJ2-7, the V gene TRBV5-1, with D possibly matching TRBD2 (6 bases). This CDR3 comprises 16 residues. The ends were cut back, 0 bases at V and 5 bases at J, with 18 bases in the middle. From germline, CDR1 is SGHRS and CDR2 YFSETQ. The CDR3 DNA follows: TGCGCCAGCAGCTTGGGGGTAAGGGCGGGGACCGACGAGCAGTACTTC. It encodes CASSLGVRAGTDEQYF.

The V gene is TRBV30, the J gene TRBJ1-1, with D uncertain. This CDR3 region has 13 residues. Germline CDR1 is GTSNPN and CDR2 is SVGIG (reference sequence). V was clipped by 1 base and J by 2 bases, with 8 bases between them. The CDR3 nucleotides are TGTGCCTGGAGTGATGGATATAACACTGAAGCTTTCTTT. Translation gives CAWSDGYNTEAFF.

The V call is TRBV6-5, the J call TRBJ1-4, with TRBD1 matching 8 bases. The V segment lost 5 bases and the J segment 10 bases; nucleotides outside the gene matches: 9. CDR1 MNHEY and CDR2 SVGAGI come from the germline V gene. The CDR3 covers 14 residues. The CDR3 DNA reads TGTGCCAGCAGTACGACAGGGGACTATGGAAAACTGTTTTTT. Translating gives CASSTTGDYGKLFF.

This rearrangement joins TRBV5-8 to TRBJ1-1; TRBD1 aligns across 9 bases. V was pared by 6 bases and J by 10 bases, with 19 bases of the junction left unmatched. CDR1 and CDR2 (germline): SGHTS, YDEGEE. This CDR3 comprises 16 residues. The CDR3 nucleotides read TGTGCCAGCAACCCGGGACAGGGCATTTCCACTGAAGTAGCTTTCTTT. This translates into CASNPGQGISTEVAFF. The variable domain in full, with the rest retrieved from reference TRBV5-8 and TRBJ1-1, is EAGVTQSPTHLIKTRGQQATLRCSPISGHTSVYWYQQALGLGLQFLLWYDEGEERNRGNFPPRFSGRQFPNYSSELNVNALELEDSALYLCASNPGQGISTEVAFFGQGTRLTVV.

This chain joins TRBV6-6 and TRBJ2-3, with a possible D match to TRBD2 (6 bases). The V gene lost 3 bases and the J gene lost 2 bases, with 12 bases spanning the gap. CDR1 MNHNY and CDR2 SVGAGI come from the germline V gene (reference sequence). The CDR3 has 15 amino acids. CDR3 sequence: CASSYFERVTDTQYF. CDR3 in DNA: TGTGCCAGCAGTTATTTTGAGCGGGTCACAGATACGCAGTATTTT.

V and J are TRBV5-1 and TRBJ2-5; D ambiguous. V was trimmed by 2 bases and J by 4 bases, leaving 3 bases between them. This CDR3 is 11 amino acids long. Germline CDR1 SGHRS, CDR2 YFSETQ. The CDR3 reads CASSFAETQYF. CDR3 DNA sequence: TGCGCCAGCAGCTTCGCAGAGACCCAGTACTTC.

The chain is built from TRBV18 and TRBJ2-4; 8 nucleotides line up with TRBD1. Germline V gene data show CDR1 as KGHSH and CDR2 as LQKENI. Trimming cost V 8 bases and J 0 bases; bases outside gene matches: 12. The CDR3 runs to 17 residues. In DNA form, the CDR3 reads TGTGCCAGCCAAGCAGACAGGGGAATGGTAGCCAAAAACATTCAGTACTTC. Amino acid sequence: CASQADRGMVAKNIQYF.

The chain employs TRBV2 and TRBJ1-6, with unresolved D. This CDR3 has 14 residues. CDR1 and CDR2 (germline): SNHLY, FYNNEI. The V gene lost 5 bases and the J gene lost 8 bases, with 13 bases spanning the gap. CDR3 bases: TGTGCCAGCAGTCCTAACCCCGGAGATTCACCCCTCCACTTT. The encoded protein is CASSPNPGDSPLHF. Looking up the rest from reference TRBV2 and TRBJ1-6 gives the full variable domain: EPEVTQTPSHQVTQMGQEVILRCVPISNHLYFYWYRQILGQKVEFLVSFYNNEISEKSEIFDDQFSVERPDGSNFTLKIRSTKLEDSAMYFCASSPNPGDSPLHFGNGTRLTVT.

The gene calls are TRBV18 and TRBJ1-2, with 9 bases identical to TRBD1. There are 14 residues in the CDR3. V lost 3 bases and J lost 2; bases outside the gene matches: 1. The germline V gene has CDR1 KGHSH and CDR2 LQKENI. The CDR3 nucleotides read TGTGCCAGCTCACCGGGACAGGGAAACTATGGCTACACCTTC. Translated: CASSPGQGNYGYTF. The full variable domain, with the rest looked up from reference TRBV18 and TRBJ1-2, is NAGVMQNPRHLVRRRGQEARLRCSPMKGHSHVYWYRQLPEEGLKFMVYLQKENIIDESGMPKERFSAEFPKEGPSILRIQQVVRGDSAAYFCASSPGQGNYGYTFGSGTRLTVV.

Of note for this clone: The sample has other DNA sequences that encode this CDR3 too. The chain carries TRBV6-4 and TRBJ2-3, with TRBD2 matching over 11 bases. J lost 2 bases, V lost 6 bases, and 4 bases had no gene match. The CDR3 has 15 residues. Germline V gene lookup returns CDR1 MRHNA and CDR2 SNTAGT. The CDR3: CASSETSGATDTQYF. The CDR3 nucleotides read TGTGCCAGCAGCGAGACTAGCGGGGCCACAGATACGCAGTATTTT.

This clone is a singleton in its sample. The chain has TRBV6-5 and TRBJ1-2; 8 positions match TRBD1. Germline V gene lookup returns CDR1 MNHEY and CDR2 SVGAGI. The CDR3 is 13 amino acids. Trimming at V came to 6 bases and at J to 8 bases, leaving 8 bases not matched to a gene. DNA for the CDR3: TGTGCCAGCAGCCCCGGACAGGGTAGGGGCTACACCTTC. Its translation: CASSPGQGRGYTF.